This T cell receptor beta chain stems from a study of shared clonotypes between healthy human individuals. Study at large: CD4 naive and CD4 memory each took three plates per donor, while CD8 naive took two and CD8 memory one.

This clone was detected only once. Its cognate antigen is unknown. The split of CD4+ cells yielded CD45RA+ naive and CD45RA-negative memory subsets. Overall study findings and caveats: Unshared clonotypes carried lower generation probabilities than those common to all four donors. Few donors limited the genetic and exposure-history diversity represented.

Some clones are missing from TCRdb's copy, which holds only in-frame ones; the method was immunoSEQ multiplex PCR. The profile shows a few million clones, approximately 94% of them singletons. Sequencing was carried out using naive CD4+ T cells sorted from blood. Subset noted: CD45RA+ positively selected. This TCR derives from a man aged 18 to 35 in good health.

CDR3 coding DNA: TGTGCCAGCAGCGGATCGACAGGGTATACCTACAATGAGCAGTTCTTC. Its protein is CASSGSTGYTYNEQFF. The rearrangement joins TRBV9 to TRBJ2-1, with 7 nucleotides matching TRBD1. V trimming: 3 bases; J trimming: 2 bases; junction bases outside the gene matches: 8. The CDR3 spans 16 residues. Germline V lookup: CDR1 SGDLS, CDR2 YYNGEE.